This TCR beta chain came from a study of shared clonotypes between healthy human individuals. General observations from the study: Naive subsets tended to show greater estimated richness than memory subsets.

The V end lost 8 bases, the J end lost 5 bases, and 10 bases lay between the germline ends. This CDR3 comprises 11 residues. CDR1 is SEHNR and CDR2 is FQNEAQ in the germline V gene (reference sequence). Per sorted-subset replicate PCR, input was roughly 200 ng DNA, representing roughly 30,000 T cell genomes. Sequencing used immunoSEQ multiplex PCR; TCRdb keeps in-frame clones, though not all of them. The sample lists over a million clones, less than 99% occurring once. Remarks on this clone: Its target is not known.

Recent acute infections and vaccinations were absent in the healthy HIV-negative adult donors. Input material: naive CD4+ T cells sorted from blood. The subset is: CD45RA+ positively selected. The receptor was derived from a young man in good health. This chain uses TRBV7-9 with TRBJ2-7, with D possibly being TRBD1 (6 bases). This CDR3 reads CASQGLNEQYF. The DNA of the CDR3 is TGTGCCAGCCAGGGGTTGAACGAGCAGTACTTC. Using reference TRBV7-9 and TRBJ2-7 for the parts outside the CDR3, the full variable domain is DTGVSQNPRHKITKRGQNVTFRCDPISEHNRLYWYRQTLGQGPEFLTYFQNEAQLEKSRLLSDRFSAERPKGSFSTLEIQRTEQGDSAMYLCASQGLNEQYFGPGTRLTVT.